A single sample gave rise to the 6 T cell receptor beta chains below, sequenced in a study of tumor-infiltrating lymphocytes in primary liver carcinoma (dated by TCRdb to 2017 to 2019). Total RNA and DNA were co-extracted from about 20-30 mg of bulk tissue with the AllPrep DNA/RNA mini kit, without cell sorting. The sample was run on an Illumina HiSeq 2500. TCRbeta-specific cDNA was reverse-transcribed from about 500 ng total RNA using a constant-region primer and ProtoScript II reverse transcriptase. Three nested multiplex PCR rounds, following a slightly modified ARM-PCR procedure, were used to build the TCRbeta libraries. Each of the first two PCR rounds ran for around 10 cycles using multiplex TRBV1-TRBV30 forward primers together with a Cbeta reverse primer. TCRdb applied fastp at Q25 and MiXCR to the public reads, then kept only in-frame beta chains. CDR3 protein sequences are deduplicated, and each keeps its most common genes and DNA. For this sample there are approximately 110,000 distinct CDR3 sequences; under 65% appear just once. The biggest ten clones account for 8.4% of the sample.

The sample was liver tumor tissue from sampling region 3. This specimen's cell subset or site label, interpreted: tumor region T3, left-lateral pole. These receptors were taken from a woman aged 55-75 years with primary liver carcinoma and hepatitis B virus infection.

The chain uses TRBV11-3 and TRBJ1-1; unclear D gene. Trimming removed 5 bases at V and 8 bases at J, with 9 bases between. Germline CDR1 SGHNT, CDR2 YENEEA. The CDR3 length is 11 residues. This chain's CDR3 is CASSKNNEAFF. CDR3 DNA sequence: TGTGCCAGCAGCAAGAACAACGAAGCTTTCTTT.

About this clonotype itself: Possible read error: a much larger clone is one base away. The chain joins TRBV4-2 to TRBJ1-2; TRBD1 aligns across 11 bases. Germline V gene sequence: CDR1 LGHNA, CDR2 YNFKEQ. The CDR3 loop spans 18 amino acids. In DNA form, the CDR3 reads TGTACCAGCAGCCAAGATACGGGACAGGGGGTTAGCGGCGGGGGCTACACCTTC. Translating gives CTSSQDTGQGVSGGGYTF.

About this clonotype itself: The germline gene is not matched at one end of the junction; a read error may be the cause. The chain's CDR3 is CASSQDPPADTQYF. The CDR3 region has the DNA TGTGCTAGCAGCCAAGATCCCCCCGCAGATACGCAGTATTTT. V gene TRBV4-2 combines with J gene TRBJ2-3; no clear D gene. In germline, CDR1 is LGHNA, CDR2 YNFKEQ. The CDR3 runs 14 residues.

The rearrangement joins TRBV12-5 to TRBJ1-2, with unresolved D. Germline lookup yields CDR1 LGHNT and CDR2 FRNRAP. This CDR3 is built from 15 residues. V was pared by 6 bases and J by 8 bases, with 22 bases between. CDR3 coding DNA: TGTGCTAGTGGCCCCGGTTTGCGATCACTCGGGGGCTACACCTTC. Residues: CASGPGLRSLGGYTF. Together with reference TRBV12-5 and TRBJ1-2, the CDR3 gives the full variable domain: DARVTQTPRHKVTEMGQEVTMRCQPILGHNTVFWYRQTMMQGLELLAYFRNRAPLDDSGMPKDRFSAEMPDATLATLKIQPSEPRDSAVYFCASGPGLRSLGGYTFGSGTRLTVV.

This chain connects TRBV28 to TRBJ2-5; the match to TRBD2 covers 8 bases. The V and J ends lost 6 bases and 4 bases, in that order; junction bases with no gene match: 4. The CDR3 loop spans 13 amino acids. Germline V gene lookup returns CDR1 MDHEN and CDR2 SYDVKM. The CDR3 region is CASRIAGRETQYF. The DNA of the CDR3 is TGTGCCAGCAGGATAGCGGGGCGAGAGACCCAGTACTTC. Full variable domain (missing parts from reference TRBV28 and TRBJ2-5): DVKVTQSSRYLVKRTGEKVFLECVQDMDHENMFWYRQDPGLGLRLIYFSYDVKMKEKGDIPEGYSVSREKKERFSLILESASTNQTSMYLCASRIAGRETQYFGPGTRLLVL.

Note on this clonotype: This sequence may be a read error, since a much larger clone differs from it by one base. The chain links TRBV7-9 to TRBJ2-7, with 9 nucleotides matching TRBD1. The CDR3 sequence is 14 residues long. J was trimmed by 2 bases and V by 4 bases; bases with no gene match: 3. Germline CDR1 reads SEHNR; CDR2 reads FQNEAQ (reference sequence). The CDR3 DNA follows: TGTGCCAGCAGCTCGGACAGGGGACCCTACGAGCAGTACTTC. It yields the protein CASSSDRGPYEQYF.